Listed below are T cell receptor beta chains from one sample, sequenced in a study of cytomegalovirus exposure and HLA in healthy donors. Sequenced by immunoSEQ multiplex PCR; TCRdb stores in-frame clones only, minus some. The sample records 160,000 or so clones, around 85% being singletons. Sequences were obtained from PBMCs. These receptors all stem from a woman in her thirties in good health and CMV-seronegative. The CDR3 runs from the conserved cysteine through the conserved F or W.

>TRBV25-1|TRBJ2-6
CAIKSGANVLTF
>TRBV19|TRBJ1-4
CASSKGQQNEKLFF
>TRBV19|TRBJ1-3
CASIAGSGNTIYF
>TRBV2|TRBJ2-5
CASGEGLPLNQETQYF
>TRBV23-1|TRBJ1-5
CASSQSGAAGRYSNQPQHF
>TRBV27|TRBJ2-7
CASSLRLAGEQYF
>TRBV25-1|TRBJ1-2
CASSEYGTPNDGYTF
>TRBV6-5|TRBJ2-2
CASTRDRGSTGELFF
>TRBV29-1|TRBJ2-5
CSVTGGKESQYF
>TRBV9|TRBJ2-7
CASSVGPRTGKGYEQYF
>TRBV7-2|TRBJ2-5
CASSRDFRQETQYF
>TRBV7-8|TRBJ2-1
CASSLLAGGPGEQFF
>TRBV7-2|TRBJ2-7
CATQTGGGEQYF
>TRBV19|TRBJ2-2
CASSISLASKRTGELFF
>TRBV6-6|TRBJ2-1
CASSYSKGPSYNEQFF
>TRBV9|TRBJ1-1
CASSVEATGYTEAFF
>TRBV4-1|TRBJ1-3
CASSHQLLTERAGNTIYF
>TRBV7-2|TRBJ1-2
CASSLSRTGSGYGYTF
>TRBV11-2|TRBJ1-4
CASSLKVGGGEKLFF
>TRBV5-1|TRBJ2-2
CASSVTGGAGELFF
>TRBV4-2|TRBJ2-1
CASSQERGFVDEQFF
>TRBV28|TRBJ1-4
CASSPSGVGNEKLFF
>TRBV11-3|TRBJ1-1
CASSLDSDTEAFF
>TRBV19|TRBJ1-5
CASSMLQPSNQPQHF
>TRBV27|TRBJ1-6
CASSLYPPRQKNSPLHF
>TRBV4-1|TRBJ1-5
CASSQYEGAQPQHF
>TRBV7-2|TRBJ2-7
CASSLNQGAVYEQYF
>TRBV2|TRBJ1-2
CASRPGQTYGYTF
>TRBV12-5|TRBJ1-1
CASGPWTGLGTEAFF
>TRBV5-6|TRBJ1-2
CASSLGQAFNYGYAF
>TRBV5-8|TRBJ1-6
CASSFGTDPNSPLHF
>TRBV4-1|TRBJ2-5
CASSQAPGGRRETQYF
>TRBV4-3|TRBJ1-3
CASSQTPSVSGNTIYF
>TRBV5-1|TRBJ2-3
CASSWSGGPPDTQYF
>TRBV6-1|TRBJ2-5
CASSLLAGGQETQYF
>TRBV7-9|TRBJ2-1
CASSLWTSGGGEEQFF
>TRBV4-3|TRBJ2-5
CASSQVGRQETQYF
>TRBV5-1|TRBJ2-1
CASSLAAVPYNEQFF
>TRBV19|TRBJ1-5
CASSIGSASNQPQHF
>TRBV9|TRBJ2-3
CASSVEDSSTDTQYF
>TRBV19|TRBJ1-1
CASSIRSAGVNTEAFF
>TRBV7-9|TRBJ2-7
CASSLPGLKPYEQYF
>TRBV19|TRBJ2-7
CASSIKLAGGVTYEQYF
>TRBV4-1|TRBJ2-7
CASSQTENRVPDEQYF